The 5 T cell receptor beta chains presented below share a single source sample, sequenced in a study of blood T cells in healthy people across ages. A J-beta primer mix and a sample-barcoded 5' primer were used in a second PCR of roughly 6 to 11 cycles. TCRdb re-called the 5' RACE reads through MiXCR, storing one row per CDR3 protein. Seen here are 700,000 to 900,000 distinct CDR3 sequences, approximately 53% observed once, and the top ten hold approximately 40%. The material sequenced was blood. The receptor source for this set is a man at least 80 years old in good health.

This clonotype was observed many times. CDR3: CSAPRETQYF. As DNA, the CDR3 is TGCAGCGCGCCCCGCGAGACCCAGTACTTC. The chain has TRBV20-1 and TRBJ2-5; D is ambiguous. Germline V CDR1 and CDR2: DFQATT, SNEGSKA (reference sequence). CDR3 length: 10 amino acids.

The rearrangement joins TRBV25-1 to TRBJ2-5, with 11 bases lining up with TRBD1. Looked up from germline, CDR1 is MGHDK and CDR2 is SYGVNS. This CDR3 spans 17 amino acids. V shed 4 bases, J shed 5 bases, and the junction held 12 bases outside the gene matches. Here the CDR3 DNA reads TGTGCCAGCAGTGGGGCGTTGGGGACAGGGGGGCTCGAGACCCAGTACTTC. It specifies CASSGALGTGGLETQYF.

V and J are TRBV29-1 and TRBJ1-1; D is unresolved. This CDR3 is built from 14 residues. V was clipped by 7 bases and J by 1 base, with 16 bases between them. Looked up from germline, CDR1 is SQVTM and CDR2 is ANQGSEA. For the CDR3, the DNA is TGCAGCGCCGGAGGGTCTCGGCAGAACACTGAAGCTTTCTTT. Translating it yields CSAGGSRQNTEAFF.

The chain carries TRBV30 and TRBJ2-7; 10 positions match TRBD1. The CDR3 spans 13 residues. Germline V CDR1 and CDR2: GTSNPN, SVGIG (reference sequence). Trimming removed 5 bases from V and 3 bases from J; junction bases left unmatched: 4. CDR3: CAWVDRGHYEQYF. CDR3 bases: TGTGCCTGGGTCGACAGGGGGCACTACGAGCAGTACTTC.

This clonotype was counted only a few times. The J gene is TRBJ2-1, the V gene TRBV4-1, with D unresolved. This CDR3 contains 15 residues. V dropped 1 base and J dropped 9 bases, with 16 bases sitting between them. Germline V lookup: CDR1 MGHRA, CDR2 YSYEKL. CDR3 protein: CASSQGRIGSGEQFF. DNA of the CDR3: TGCGCCAGCAGCCAAGGCCGGATCGGATCTGGTGAGCAGTTCTTC.